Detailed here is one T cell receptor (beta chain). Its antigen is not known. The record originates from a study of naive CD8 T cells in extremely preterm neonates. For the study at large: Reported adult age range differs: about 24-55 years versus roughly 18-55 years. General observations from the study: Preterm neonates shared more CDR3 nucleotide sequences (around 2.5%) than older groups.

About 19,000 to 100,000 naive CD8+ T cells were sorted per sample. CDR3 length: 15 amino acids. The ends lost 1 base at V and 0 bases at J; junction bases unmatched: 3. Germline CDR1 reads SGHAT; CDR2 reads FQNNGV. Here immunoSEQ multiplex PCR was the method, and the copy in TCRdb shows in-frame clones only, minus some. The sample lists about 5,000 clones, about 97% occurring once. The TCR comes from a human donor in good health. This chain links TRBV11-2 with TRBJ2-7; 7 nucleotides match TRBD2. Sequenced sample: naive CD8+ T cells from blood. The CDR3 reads CASSLGLASSYEQYF. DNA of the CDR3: TGTGCCAGCAGCTTAGGACTAGCAAGCTCCTACGAGCAGTACTTC.